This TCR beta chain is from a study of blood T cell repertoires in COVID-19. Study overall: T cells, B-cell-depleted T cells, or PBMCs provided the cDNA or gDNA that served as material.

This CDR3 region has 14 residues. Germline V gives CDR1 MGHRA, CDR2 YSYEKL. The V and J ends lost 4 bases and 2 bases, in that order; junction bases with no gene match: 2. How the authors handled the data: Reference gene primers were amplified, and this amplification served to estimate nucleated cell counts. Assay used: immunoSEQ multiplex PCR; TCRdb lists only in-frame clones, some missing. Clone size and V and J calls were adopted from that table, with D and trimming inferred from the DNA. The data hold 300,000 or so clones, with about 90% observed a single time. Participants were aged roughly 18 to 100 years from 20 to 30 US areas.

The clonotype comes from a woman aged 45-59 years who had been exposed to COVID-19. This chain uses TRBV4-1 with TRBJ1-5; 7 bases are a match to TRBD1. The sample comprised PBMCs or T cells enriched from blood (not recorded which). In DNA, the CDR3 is TGCGCCAGCAGCCCGGGACAGCGCAATCAGCCCCAGCATTTT. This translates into CASSPGQRNQPQHF.